A single sample is the source of the 6 T cell receptor beta chains below, sequenced in a study of blood T cell repertoires in COVID-19. Assay used: immunoSEQ multiplex PCR; TCRdb lists only in-frame clones, some missing. This table holds about 300,000 clones, around 92% found once. Material: PBMCs or T cells enriched from blood (not recorded which). All receptors come from a woman aged 50 to 60 who had been exposed to COVID-19.

CDR3 region: CASSGPGSYNEQFF. DNA for the CDR3: TGTGCCAGCAGCGGCCCCGGCTCCTACAATGAGCAGTTCTTC. This chain joins TRBV9 and TRBJ2-1; D not certain. CDR1 is SGDLS, CDR2 YYNGEE, per germline. The CDR3 is made up of 14 amino acids. V was trimmed by 3 bases and J by 0 bases, leaving 7 bases between them.

This clone has just one count. The rearrangement links TRBV7-9 to TRBJ2-7, with TRBD1 identical over 7 bases. Germline CDR1 and CDR2: SEHNR and FQNEAQ (reference sequence). This CDR3 region has 15 residues. V was clipped by 4 bases and J by 3 bases; unmatched bases: 9. CDR3 amino acids: CASSSRDSGRYEQYF. The CDR3 nucleotides read TGTGCCAGCAGCTCCCGGGACAGTGGTCGCTACGAGCAGTACTTC.

V and J are TRBV6-1 and TRBJ2-3, with 7 bases matching TRBD1. The V and J ends lost 3 bases and 4 bases, in that order; junction bases with no gene match: 7. Germline CDR1 MNHNS, CDR2 SASEGT. The CDR3 has 15 residues. The CDR3 sequence: CASSDWGQPADTQYF. In DNA, the CDR3 is TGTGCCAGCAGTGATTGGGGACAGCCCGCAGATACGCAGTATTTT.

The chain is built from TRBV5-1 and TRBJ1-1; 8 bases are a match to TRBD1. The junction had 5 bases not matched to a gene; V was cut back by 3 bases and J by 4 bases. The CDR3 has 14 amino acids. The germline CDR1 and CDR2 sequences are SGHRS and YFSETQ. CDR3: CASSSDRAGTEAFF. The CDR3 nucleotides read TGCGCCAGCAGCTCGGACAGGGCGGGCACTGAAGCTTTCTTT.

This clone was detected a few times. The chain has TRBV2 and TRBJ1-2, with a tentative D call TRBD1 (6 bases). The CDR3 runs 13 residues. Per the germline V gene, CDR1 is SNHLY and CDR2 is FYNNEI. V was clipped by 6 bases and J by 8 bases, with 16 bases between them. The CDR3: CASSIKPGEGYTF. The CDR3 nucleotides read TGTGCCAGCAGCATAAAACCAGGGGAAGGCTACACCTTC.

The chain recombines TRBV4-1 with TRBJ1-1; perhaps TRBD1 as D (6 bases). Per germline, CDR1 MGHRA and CDR2 YSYEKL. With 3 bases removed from V and 5 bases from J, the gap between germline ends came to 13 bases. The CDR3 loop spans 14 amino acids. CDR3 in DNA: TGCGCCAGCAGCCAGTTTTTACAGGGTACTGAAGCTTTCTTT. This gives the protein CASSQFLQGTEAFF.